This T cell receptor (beta chain) was recorded in a study of T cells of healthy individuals. The CDR3 contains 16 residues. The V gene's germline CDR1 is SNHLY and CDR2 FYNNEI. V trimming: 4 bases; J trimming: 2 bases; junction bases outside the gene matches: 10. TCRdb passed the 5' RACE reads through MiXCR, listing each CDR3 protein once. This table holds 53,000 or so distinct CDR3 sequences, under 15% found once. The gene calls are TRBV2 and TRBJ1-2; 7 nucleotides align to TRBD1. The sequence came from a human donor in good health. CDR3 in DNA: TGTGCCAGCAGTGGGCCGTCTCCGACAGGGAACTATGGCTACACCTTC. Translated, it gives CASSGPSPTGNYGYTF.